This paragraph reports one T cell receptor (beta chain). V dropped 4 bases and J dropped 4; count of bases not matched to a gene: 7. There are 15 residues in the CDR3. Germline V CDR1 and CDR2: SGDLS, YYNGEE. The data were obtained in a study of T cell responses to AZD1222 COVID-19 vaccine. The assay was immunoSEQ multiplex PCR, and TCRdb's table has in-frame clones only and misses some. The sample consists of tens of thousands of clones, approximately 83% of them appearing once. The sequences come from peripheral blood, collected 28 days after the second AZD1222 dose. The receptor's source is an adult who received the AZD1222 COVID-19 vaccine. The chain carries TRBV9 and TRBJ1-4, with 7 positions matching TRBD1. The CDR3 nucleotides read TGTGCCAGCAGCACGTCGACAGGGAATAATGAAAAACTGTTTTTT. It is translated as CASSTSTGNNEKLFF.